This is a list of T cell receptor beta chains from one sample in a study of Ad26.COV2.S vaccination and SARS-CoV-2 variants. Assay: immunoSEQ multiplex PCR; the TCRdb copy retains only in-frame clones and omits some. Among a few hundred thousand clones listed, more than 75% were seen once. Here the sequenced sample was peripheral blood, taken in a trial of Ad26.COV2.S vaccine versus placebo. The receptors derive from a person between 18 and 59 years old who received the Ad26.COV2.S COVID-19 vaccine or a placebo. Both conserved end residues are part of each CDR3. The D gene is left open where the match is weak. Only some rows state a clone size, as once, few, many or a class for expanded clones.

clone_size d_call j_call v_call cdr3_nt cdr3_aa
once TRBD1 TRBJ1-5 TRBV5-6 TGTGCCAGCAGCCTGGGACAGTACAATCAGCCCCAGCATTTT CASSLGQYNQPQHF
few - TRBJ2-7 TRBV7-9 TGTGCCAGCAGCTTGGCAGACTACGAGCAGTACTTC CASSLADYEQYF
few - TRBJ1-2 TRBV18 TGTGCCAGCTCAACCGGGTACTATGGCTACACCTTC CASSTGYYGYTF
- - TRBJ1-4 TRBV7-9 TGTGCCAGCAGCGACACAGGGCGCGGGGCTCAACTGTTTTTT CASSDTGRGAQLFF
- - TRBJ2-2 TRBV24-1 TGTGCCACCAGTGAGTGGGACACCGGGGAGCTGTTTTTT CATSEWDTGELFF
- - TRBJ2-1 TRBV24-1 TGTGCCACCAGAGGGGCCAGTGGTGAGCAGTTCTTC CATRGASGEQFF
once - TRBJ2-3 TRBV6-5 TGTGCCAGCAGCCGCGGGGGCAGGGCCACAGATACGCAGTATTTT CASSRGGRATDTQYF
- - TRBJ2-2 TRBV9 TGTGCCAGCAGCGTAGACGGCCGAGCAAACACCGGGGAGCTGTTTTTT CASSVDGRANTGELFF
- TRBD1 TRBJ2-7 TRBV11-2 TGTGCCAGCAGCCGACAGGGAAGGCGAGGCGAGCAGTACTTC CASSRQGRRGEQYF
- TRBD2 TRBJ2-1 TRBV7-9 TGTGCCAGCAGCGCCACCATAGCGGGGGATGCTTACAATGAGCAGTTCTTC CASSATIAGDAYNEQFF
- TRBD2 TRBJ2-1 TRBV30 TGTGCCTGGGGAGCGGGGAGCTCCTACAATGAGCAGTTCTTC CAWGAGSSYNEQFF
- TRBD1 TRBJ2-5 TRBV27 TGTGCCAGCAGCAAATTGGACAGGGATACTTCCGAGACCCAGTACTTC CASSKLDRDTSETQYF
- TRBD1 TRBJ2-1 TRBV5-1 TGCGCCAGCAGCTCTGGGACAGTAGCTTACAATGAGCAGTTCTTC CASSSGTVAYNEQFF
- - TRBJ2-1 TRBV9 TGTGCCAGCAGCGATCAGGGGAGCTCCTACAATGAGCAGTTCTTC CASSDQGSSYNEQFF
- TRBD1 TRBJ2-7 TRBV7-2 TGTGCCAGCAGACCAGCCGGGACAGGGTTCCACGAGCAGTACTTC CASRPAGTGFHEQYF
- - TRBJ1-4 TRBV4-3 TGCGCCAGCAGCCAATCTCCCCTCCCACTCTCCAATGAAAAACTGTTTTTT CASSQSPLPLSNEKLFF
- - TRBJ2-5 TRBV28 TGTGCCAGCAGTTTTTCCACGGGGCTTTGGGAGACCCAGTACTTC CASSFSTGLWETQYF
- - TRBJ2-1 TRBV6-5 TGTGCCAGCAGTTACTCGGTCGGGAGCTCCTACAATGAGCAGTTCTTC CASSYSVGSSYNEQFF
- - TRBJ1-3 TRBV7-2 TGTGCCAGCAGCTTAGACCGCAGGGGAAACACCATATATTTT CASSLDRRGNTIYF
- - TRBJ2-7 TRBV28 TGTGCCAGCAGTTTCCGCGGGGTTCTCGGGAACGAGCAGTACTTC CASSFRGVLGNEQYF
- TRBD2 TRBJ2-3 TRBV10-3 TGTGCCATCAGTGAGTCTGGCGGGGGGGCCTTTACGCAGTATTTT CAISESGGGAFTQYF
- TRBD1 TRBJ2-7 TRBV27 TGTGCCTCAGAGCCCGGGACAGGGGGCCTTGGGCAGTACTTC CASEPGTGGLGQYF
- - TRBJ1-3 TRBV14 TGTGCCAGCAGCCAAGATGGAGGATTAGGAAACACCATATATTTT CASSQDGGLGNTIYF
- - TRBJ1-3 TRBV6-5 TGTGCCAGCAGTTACTCGGGTTTGAGCTCTGGAAACACCATATATTTT CASSYSGLSSGNTIYF
- TRBD2 TRBJ2-3 TRBV5-1 TGCGCCAGCAAACCACTAGCGGGAGGCACAGATACGCAGTATTTT CASKPLAGGTDTQYF
- TRBD2 TRBJ2-3 TRBV27 TGTGCCAGCAGTTCCTATGCGGGGGGTGGTTTAGATACGCAGTATTTT CASSSYAGGGLDTQYF
- TRBD1 TRBJ2-6 TRBV19 TGTGCCAGTAGTACCGACAGGGGAGGCGTCCTGACTTTC CASSTDRGGVLTF
- TRBD1 TRBJ2-2 TRBV9 TGTGCCAGCAGCGTAGCCCTGGACAGGTTGAACACCGGGGAGCTGTTTTTT CASSVALDRLNTGELFF
- - TRBJ2-7 TRBV14 TGTGCCAGCAGCCAGGCCGGTGGGTGGTACGAGCAGTACTTC CASSQAGGWYEQYF
- TRBD1 TRBJ2-7 TRBV7-6 TGTGCCAGCAGCTTAATAGATGGACAGGACTACGAGCAGTACTTC CASSLIDGQDYEQYF
- TRBD2 TRBJ2-3 TRBV2 TGTGCCAGCAGGAAGGGACTAGCGGGGGGCACAGATACGCAGTATTTT CASRKGLAGGTDTQYF
- TRBD1 TRBJ1-2 TRBV4-1 TGCGCCAGCAGCCCCAGACAGGGGGACTCCGCTAACTATGGCTACACCTTC CASSPRQGDSANYGYTF
- - TRBJ2-3 TRBV4-3 TGCGCCAGCAGCCATTCGTCAGATACGCAGTATTTT CASSHSSDTQYF
once TRBD2 TRBJ2-1 TRBV9 TGTGCCAGCAGCCCTATCCCCAGCGGGGATAAGTTCTTC CASSPIPSGDKFF
- TRBD2 TRBJ2-7 TRBV20-1 TGCAGTGCTAGTCAGCGACTAGCGTCTTACGAGCAGTACTTC CSASQRLASYEQYF
- TRBD1 TRBJ1-2 TRBV2 TGTGCCAGCAGTGAAGGGGACAGGGCGAACTATGGCTACACCTTC CASSEGDRANYGYTF
- - TRBJ2-5 TRBV10-3 TGTGCCATCAGTGACGGGACCCTGGCGACCCAGTACTTC CAISDGTLATQYF
- TRBD2 TRBJ2-7 TRBV19 TGTGCCAGTAGTCCCCTGGGACTAGCGGGGGGGACCTACGAGCAGTACTTC CASSPLGLAGGTYEQYF
- TRBD1 TRBJ1-2 TRBV27 TGTGCCAGCAAAAGGACAGGTCCCGAATTTAACTATGGCTACACCTTC CASKRTGPEFNYGYTF
- TRBD1 TRBJ2-7 TRBV6-5 TGTGCCAGCAGTTACTCGACAGGGGGCTCCTACGAGCAGTACTTC CASSYSTGGSYEQYF
- - TRBJ1-5 TRBV4-1 TGCGCCAGCAGCCAAGATCTCGGGGGGGGCCAGCCCCAGCATTTT CASSQDLGGGQPQHF
- TRBD1 TRBJ2-1 TRBV2 TGTGCCAGCGGACAGGGGGAGTACTACAATGAGCAGTTCTTC CASGQGEYYNEQFF
- - TRBJ2-6 TRBV5-1 TGCGCCAGCAGCTTGGGGGGGACTTACAGCTCTGGGGCCAACGTCCTGACTTTC CASSLGGTYSSGANVLTF
- TRBD1 TRBJ1-1 TRBV30 TGTGCCTGGAGCGTTGACAGGGAGGCTGAAGCTTTCTTT CAWSVDREAEAFF
- - TRBJ2-2 TRBV7-9 TGTGCCAGCAGCTTAGAGGGCCTCACCGGGGAGCTGTTTTTT CASSLEGLTGELFF